This T cell receptor beta chain was found in a study of cytomegalovirus exposure and HLA in healthy donors. The PCR made use of 60 Vbeta and 13 Jbeta primers. The table came from immunoSEQ multiplex PCR; TCRdb's copy has only in-frame clones and leaves some out. Altogether 75,000 to 90,000 clones are present, about 9.4% being singletons, with the ten largest covering approximately 25%. V was shortened by 4 bases and J by 0 bases, with 7 bases between the two germline ends. This CDR3 comprises 13 residues. Per germline, CDR1 SGHDT and CDR2 YYEEEE. Sequencing was performed on PBMCs. The receptor was isolated from a man aged 60 to 69 in good health and CMV-seropositive. The V call is TRBV5-6, the J call TRBJ2-5; D not resolved. The chain's CDR3 is CASSRENQETQYF. CDR3 in DNA: TGTGCCAGCAGCCGAGAAAACCAAGAGACCCAGTACTTC. Complete variable domain (other parts from reference TRBV5-6 and TRBJ2-5): DAGVTQSPTHLIKTRGQQVTLRCSPKSGHDTVSWYQQALGQGPQFIFQYYEEEERQRGNFPDRFSGHQFPNYSSELNVNALLLGDSALYLCASSRENQETQYFGPGTRLLVL.